This TCR beta chain was captured in a study of cytomegalovirus exposure and HLA in healthy donors. Looking at the study overall: In an early release, HLA-typed donors contributed approximately 80 million unique TCR sequences. Study-level results: Fewer N-insertions than the 666-donor mean were reportedly shown by an Asian-associated ancestry cluster in a later analysis. Analysis performed later found more than 15,000 TCR beta sequences associated with HLA alleles at 0.05 false discovery rate.

Healthy bone marrow donors made up the donor group. Trimming cost V 4 bases and J 4 bases; bases outside gene matches: 8. Germline V gene sequence: CDR1 MNHNY, CDR2 SVGAGI (reference sequence). The CDR3 consists of 16 residues. The PCR made use of 60 Vbeta and 13 Jbeta primers. Clones were read by immunoSEQ multiplex PCR, and TCRdb kept only the in-frame ones, dropping some. Of around 150,000 clones detected, roughly 90% appear once; the ten largest clones hold roughly 0.53%. With respect to this clone: Its antigen is unidentified. The CDR3 ends on some other residue instead of the conserved phenylalanine or tryptophan, so this is likely a read error.

This sequence was found in a woman in her forties in good health and CMV-seronegative. The sequenced sample consisted of PBMCs. The gene calls are TRBV6-6 and TRBJ1-3, with TRBD1 identical over 9 bases. The CDR3 protein is CASSSMGQGRGNTIYS. CDR3 nucleotide sequence: TGTGCCAGCAGTTCTATGGGACAGGGTCGAGGAAACACCATATATTCT.